The TCR beta chain described here comes from a study of blood T cell repertoires in COVID-19. About the research overall: From the United States, Italy and Spain came samples of acute and convalescent COVID-19. T cells, B-cell-depleted T cells, or PBMCs supplied cDNA or gDNA.

Germline V gives CDR1 SGHDT, CDR2 YYEEEE. The CDR3 covers 15 residues. J gave up 4 bases and V 4 bases, and 8 bases lay outside the gene matches. As originally analysed: Reference gene primer amplification gave nucleated cell count estimates. Profiling relied on immunoSEQ multiplex PCR, and the TCRdb table lists in-frame clones only, not all of them. The DNA gave D and trimming, while V, J and clone size come from that table. The table records roughly 160,000 clones, less than 90% of them present only once. The clonotype comes from a man younger than 35 with active or convalescent COVID-19. This chain connects TRBV5-6 to TRBJ1-3; the match to TRBD1 covers 7 bases. Sequencing was carried out using peripheral blood. The CDR3 loop is CASSLDRVIGNTIYF. The CDR3, as DNA: TGTGCCAGCAGCCTTGACAGGGTAATAGGAAACACCATATATTTT.